These 5 T cell receptor beta chains were sequenced from one sample in a study of blood T cell repertoires in COVID-19 (dated by TCRdb to 2020 to 2022). The library came from the immunoSEQ multiplex PCR assay. Not all clones reach the TCRdb copy of this immuneACCESS table, which keeps in-frame sequences only. Checked studies attribute under half of the gap to unresolved V genes and leave the rest unexplained. This sample gives under 300,000 clones in total; 70% to 90% of them show up just once. The ten largest account for about 6.2% of the sample. Sequenced input: PBMCs or T cells enriched from blood (not recorded which). Source of these receptors: a woman aged 45-60 years who had been exposed to COVID-19.

This clone was detected once. This chain joins TRBV5-1 and TRBJ1-1; D ambiguous. Germline V lookup: CDR1 SGHRS, CDR2 YFSETQ. This CDR3 spans 15 amino acids. Trimming took off 4 bases at V and 0 bases at J, with 13 bases between the two ends. The CDR3 nucleotides read TGCGCCAGCAGCGGTATATATGGCTTGAACACTGAAGCTTTCTTT. Its translation: CASSGIYGLNTEAFF.

The genes are TRBV5-5 and TRBJ2-7; 7 bases agree with TRBD2. CDR3 length: 14 residues. V lost 3 bases, J lost 4 bases, and 7 bases stayed unmatched. Germline CDR1 and CDR2: SGHKS and YYEKEE (reference sequence). CDR3 sequence: CASSWGGPIYEQYF. The CDR3 nucleotides are TGTGCCAGCAGCTGGGGGGGTCCGATTTACGAGCAGTACTTC.

The chain uses TRBV5-6 and TRBJ2-1, with D uncertain. Germline CDR1 reads SGHDT; CDR2 reads YYEEEE. The CDR3 runs 13 residues. V was cut by 0 bases and J by 10 bases, with 11 bases left in between. The DNA for the CDR3 is TGTGCCAGCAGCTTGGTTTCCGTTCCGGAGCAGTTCTTC. Protein: CASSLVSVPEQFF.

The V and J genes are TRBV5-1 and TRBJ2-3; no reliable D call. The germline V gene has CDR1 SGHRS and CDR2 YFSETQ. CDR3 length: 13 amino acids. Trimming took 4 bases from V and 1 from J, leaving 7 bases between them. CDR3 sequence (DNA): TGCGCCAGCAGCATTCGGGGCACAGATACGCAGTATTTT. Encoded protein: CASSIRGTDTQYF.

The genes are TRBV28 and TRBJ2-7; a possible D gene is TRBD2 (5 bases). Per germline, CDR1 MDHEN and CDR2 SYDVKM. The CDR3 loop spans 17 amino acids. With 4 bases removed from V and 2 bases from J, the gap between germline ends came to 21 bases. The CDR3 nucleotides are TGTGCCAGCAGTTCACCAGCGGTCGGCAAGAGTGCCTACGAGCAGTACTTC. It translates to CASSSPAVGKSAYEQYF.